Shown below are 18 T cell receptor beta chains from a single sample sequenced in a study of OX40 agonist ivuxolimab in advanced cancers. TCRdb's copy holds only in-frame clones and misses some; the assay was immunoSEQ multiplex PCR. The sample yields 72,000 or so clones, 81% seen once. The sample in question was CD4+ or CD8+ T cells sorted from blood, obtained in a trial of the OX40 agonist ivuxolimab. Receptors were obtained from an adult with an advanced solid tumor such as melanoma, head and neck, liver or kidney cancer.

This clone was counted a single time. The rearrangement joins TRBV29-1 to TRBJ2-3, with a possible D match to TRBD1 (5 bases). CDR3 length: 13 residues. Deletions cut 4 bases from V and 2 bases from J, with 10 bases between. The V gene's germline CDR1 is SQVTM and CDR2 ANQGSEA. The CDR3 DNA is TGCAGCGTTGCCACAGGATACACAGATACGCAGTATTTT. This sequence encodes CSVATGYTDTQYF.

This clone was seen a single time. The chain uses TRBV4-1 and TRBJ1-2; TRBD1 matches at 8 bases. The V and J ends lost 3 bases and 3 bases, in that order; junction bases with no gene match: 6. This CDR3 has 15 amino acids. Germline lookup yields CDR1 MGHRA and CDR2 YSYEKL. CDR3 in amino acids: CASSQTTGADYGYTF. In DNA form, the CDR3 reads TGCGCCAGCAGCCAGACGACAGGGGCTGACTATGGCTACACCTTC.

The rearrangement links TRBV4-2 to TRBJ2-3; the match to TRBD1 covers 9 bases. In germline, CDR1 is LGHNA, CDR2 YNFKEQ. The CDR3 runs 21 residues. After removal of 4 bases from V and 2 bases from J, the junction contained 22 bases not matched to a gene. CDR3 loop: CASSPPSPGTGLKHSTDTQYF. The DNA for the CDR3 is TGTGCCAGCAGCCCACCTAGTCCCGGGACAGGGTTAAAGCACTCCACAGATACGCAGTATTTT.

J is TRBJ2-1 and V is TRBV27; 7 bases are a match to TRBD2. CDR1 and CDR2 from the germline V gene are MNHEY and SMNVEV (reference sequence). The CDR3 loop spans 14 amino acids. With 8 bases clipped from V and 2 bases from J, the junction kept 6 bases outside the gene matches. The CDR3 spells CASGERDPYNEQFF. Here the CDR3 DNA reads TGTGCCAGCGGCGAGCGGGACCCCTACAATGAGCAGTTCTTC.

The chain combines TRBV6-5 with TRBJ1-1; D is possibly TRBD1 (6 bases). This CDR3 spans 15 amino acids. Looked up from germline, CDR1 is MNHEY and CDR2 is SVGAGI. The V and J ends lost 2 bases and 3 bases respectively, with 13 bases between them. As DNA, the CDR3 is TGTGCCAGCAGTTACGCAGGGGTTGGTTACACTGAAGCTTTCTTT. The encoded protein is CASSYAGVGYTEAFF.

This clone was observed a single time. The gene calls are TRBV7-8 and TRBJ2-1, with 12 bases fitting TRBD2. Germline V gene data show CDR1 as SGHVS and CDR2 as FQNEAQ. The CDR3 has 15 amino acids. V shed 1 base and J 11 bases; nucleotides not matched to a gene: 6. As DNA, the CDR3 is TGTGCCAGCAGCTTAGTAGAGCTAGCGGGAGGGAAGCAGTTCTTC. It is translated as CASSLVELAGGKQFF. Complete variable domain (other parts from reference TRBV7-8 and TRBJ2-1): GAGVSQSPRYKVAKRGQDVALRCDPISGHVSLFWYQQALGQGPEFLTYFQNEAQLDKSGLPSDRFFAERPEGSVSTLKIQRTQQEDSAVYLCASSLVELAGGKQFFGPGTRLTVL.

This sequence joins TRBV5-1 and TRBJ1-1, with D perhaps matching TRBD1 (6 bases). This CDR3 comprises 15 residues. Germline V CDR1 and CDR2: SGHRS, YFSETQ. The V end lost 0 bases, the J end lost 1 base, and 10 bases lay between the germline ends. The CDR3 coding sequence is TGCGCCAGCAGCTTGGTCGGACAGTCGAACACTGAAGCTTTCTTT. It specifies CASSLVGQSNTEAFF.

V and J are TRBV7-7 and TRBJ2-1; D may be TRBD2 (5 bases). This CDR3 region has 14 residues. V was pared by 3 bases and J by 4 bases, with 10 bases between. The V gene's germline CDR1 is SSHAT and CDR2 FNYEAQ (reference sequence). The CDR3: CASSLSSRYNEQFF. Written as DNA, the CDR3 is TGTGCCAGCAGCTTGTCTAGCAGATACAATGAGCAGTTCTTC. The full variable domain, in which reference TRBV7-7 and TRBJ2-1 provide the parts outside the CDR3, is GAGVSQSPRYKVTKRGQDVTLRCDPISSHATLYWYQQALGQGPEFLTYFNYEAQPDKSGLPSDRFSAERPEGSISTLTIQRTEQRDSAMYRCASSLSSRYNEQFFGPGTRLTVL.

This clone has only one observation. The identical CDR3 is also encoded by other nucleotide sequences in the sample. The gene calls are TRBV9 and TRBJ2-2; no definite D call. Germline values: CDR1 SGDLS, CDR2 YYNGEE. Trimming left V 4 bases short and J 7 bases short, with 5 bases between. This CDR3 comprises 11 residues. CDR3 protein: CASSYDGELFF. The CDR3 nucleotides read TGTGCCAGCAGCTACGACGGGGAGCTGTTTTTT.

The rearrangement uses TRBV12-5 and TRBJ1-5, with 7 bases matching TRBD1. The CDR3 covers 14 residues. J was trimmed by 6 bases and V by 5 bases; bases with no gene match: 7. Germline CDR1 and CDR2: LGHNT and FRNRAP. This CDR3 reads CASGNDRVRQPQHF. The CDR3 DNA reads TGTGCTAGTGGTAACGACAGGGTACGTCAGCCCCAGCATTTT.

This rearrangement joins TRBV9 to TRBJ1-6; D is perhaps TRBD1 (5 bases). V was pared by 6 bases and J by 11 bases, with 15 bases between. Germline CDR1 is SGDLS and CDR2 is YYNGEE. The CDR3 runs to 13 residues. The chain's CDR3 is CASTRDGGPPLHF. CDR3 DNA sequence: TGTGCCAGCACTCGAGATGGGGGACCACCCCTCCACTTT.

This rearrangement joins TRBV13 to TRBJ2-7; TRBD2 might be the D (6 bases). The CDR3 sequence is 12 residues long. V shed 10 bases and J shed 1 base, with 11 bases lying between them. From germline, CDR1 is PRHDT and CDR2 FYEKMQ (reference sequence). In nucleotides, the CDR3 is TGTGCCACCGCGGGGAGGTCCTACGAGCAGTACTTC. Translation: CATAGRSYEQYF.

The chain combines TRBV7-2 with TRBJ2-4; TRBD2 might be the D (6 bases). Germline V gives CDR1 SGHTA, CDR2 FQGNSA. The V end lost 5 bases, the J end lost 12 bases, and 23 bases lay between the germline ends. The CDR3 is 15 amino acids. The CDR3 sequence: CASSLSYEGGSSQYF. The CDR3 DNA is TGTGCCAGCAGCCTCTCATATGAGGGAGGTTCCTCTCAGTACTTC.

The rearrangement uses TRBV13 and TRBJ1-5, with D hard to call. CDR1 is PRHDT and CDR2 is FYEKMQ in the germline V gene (reference sequence). Between the trimmed V and J ends, which lost 0 bases and 7 bases, there was a span of 10 bases. The CDR3 covers 14 residues. DNA of the CDR3: TGTGCCAGCAGCTTAGGCCCCCTAGGACAGCCCCAGCATTTT. Its translation: CASSLGPLGQPQHF.

This clone was seen only a few times. The chain carries TRBV14 and TRBJ1-1; no clear D gene. V was cut by 1 base and J by 1 base, with 10 bases left in between. Germline V gene lookup returns CDR1 SGHDN and CDR2 FVKESK. The CDR3 has 15 amino acids. CDR3 sequence reads: CASSQVIGGNTEAFF. The CDR3, as DNA: TGTGCCAGCAGCCAAGTAATCGGTGGGAACACTGAAGCTTTCTTT.

The chain's CDR3 is CASSLGGTGVRDIQYF. DNA for the CDR3: TGTGCCAGCAGCTTAGGGGGGACAGGGGTTCGAGACATTCAGTACTTC. The V and J genes are TRBV7-2 and TRBJ2-4; 10 bases are a match to TRBD1. Germline V gene data show CDR1 as SGHTA and CDR2 as FQGNSA. The CDR3 has 16 amino acids. V lost 1 base, J lost 8 bases, and 8 bases stayed unmatched.

The V call is TRBV7-2, the J call TRBJ2-3; TRBD2 agrees at 12 bases. The CDR3 consists of 18 residues. Germline V gene sequence: CDR1 SGHTA, CDR2 FQGNSA. V lost 1 base, J lost 2 bases, and 7 bases stayed unmatched. The CDR3 region is CASSLVSWTSGDTDTQYF. CDR3 bases: TGTGCCAGCAGCTTAGTATCCTGGACTAGCGGGGACACAGATACGCAGTATTTT.

The chain joins TRBV10-3 to TRBJ2-2; 12 bases fit TRBD2. The CDR3 has 15 amino acids. From germline, CDR1 is ENHRY and CDR2 SYGVKD. Trimming took 5 bases from V and 5 from J; bases not matched to a gene: 3. In DNA form, the CDR3 reads TGTGCCATCAGTACCGGGACTAGCGGGACCGGGGAGCTGTTTTTT. Translated: CAISTGTSGTGELFF.